The present TCR beta chain was sequenced within a study of beta chain features in type 1 diabetes. Points from the study as a whole: Moderate yet significant TCRB CDR3 shortening was seen in Type 1 diabetes patients in all four CD4+ subsets.

Reverse transcription of all isolated RNA meant that expressed TCRB transcripts were sequenced. Data came from immunoSEQ multiplex PCR; TCRdb stores just in-frame clones and leaves some out. The table includes around 330,000 clones, 8% to 13% detected once. This CDR3 comprises 14 residues. Germline CDR1 is SEHNR and CDR2 is FQNEAQ (reference sequence). The J segment lost 3 bases and the V segment lost 2 bases, leaving 0 bases of the junction unmatched. Purity exceeded 95% in all sorted populations. Concerning this clone itself: Its antigen is currently unknown.

Material: naive CD4+ T cells from blood. This sequence joins TRBV7-9 and TRBJ2-4; 8 positions agree with TRBD2. This TCR came from a woman in her 30s in good health. This CDR3 is CASSLTSGKNIQYF. The CDR3 DNA is TGTGCCAGCAGCTTAACTAGCGGCAAAAACATTCAGTACTTC.